The entry below describes one T cell receptor beta chain. This clone appeared a few times. What this receptor recognizes is not known. Base qualities are missing; no much larger clone stands one base away. Whole blood was collected in K2EDTA tubes by collaborating institutions according to the institutions' own protocols. For TCRbeta analysis, collaborator samples were shipped as frozen whole blood, as isolated PBMCs, or as DNA extracted from either sample type. As encoded in the germline V gene, CDR1 is SGHDT while CDR2 is YYEEEE. The V end gives up 3 bases and the J end 2 bases, leaving 5 bases in the junction not matched to a gene. The CDR3 holds 15 amino acids from the cysteine to the phenylalanine. Only CDR3 DNA is held: 45 bases, read in frame from base 1. The immunoSEQ Assay, a bias-controlled multiplex PCR, was used to amplify TCRbeta CDR3 regions from genomic DNA. Per the authors' processing: Within the assay, amplification of reference gene primers was used to estimate how many nucleated cells each sample contained. To quantify the absolute abundance of each unique TCRbeta CDR3 rearrangement, sequence reads were collapsed and filtered. Productive Simpson clonality was computed per sample as the square root of Simpson's diversity index over productive rearrangements. TCRdb took this table from immuneACCESS and kept in-frame rearrangements with V and J called. Such tables lack part of the clones; where checked against another copy, unresolved V genes explain under half of the gap, and the rest is unexplained. V and J calls and clone size are given by that table; D and trimming were obtained from the DNA. In all, the sample holds under 250,000 clones, and about 80% of those were seen once. Clones ranked in the top ten supply under 3% of the sample.

The data were taken from a study of blood T cell repertoires in COVID-19 (dated by TCRdb to 2019 to 2021). Looking at the study overall: Samples from collaborators originated in the United States, Italy and Spain and spanned both the acute and convalescent phases of COVID-19. The material from the prospective study consisted of cDNA or gDNA derived from T cells, B-cell-depleted T cells, or PBMCs. The dataset comprised deeply sampled blood TCRbeta repertoires from subjects exposed to, actively infected with, or recovered from COVID-19. The repertoires were released in a freely available public database intended as a resource for research on the immune response to SARS-CoV-2. Samples came from the ongoing ImmuneRACE study (first 160 participants) plus 1,254 subjects from 6 global collaborators. The sample metadata nearly always contained a de-identified subject ID, COVID-19 status, age in years and sex. Where HLA class I and class II types were available, the types were taken from metadata supplied by the sample provider, not from assay-based typing.

Summary of the overall study and its limitations: How much clinical and demographic metadata was included differed by source and by participant, and the metadata was provided uncurated.

Sequencing was performed on peripheral blood. This receptor was identified in a woman aged 40 to 50 with active or convalescent COVID-19. The chain was built from TRBV5-6 and TRBJ2-5, and 9 junction bases match TRBD1. The CDR3 protein sequence reads: CASSWGQGWQETQYF. In nucleotides, the sequence is TGTGCCAGCAGCTGGGGACAGGGATGGCAAGAGACCCAGTACTTC.